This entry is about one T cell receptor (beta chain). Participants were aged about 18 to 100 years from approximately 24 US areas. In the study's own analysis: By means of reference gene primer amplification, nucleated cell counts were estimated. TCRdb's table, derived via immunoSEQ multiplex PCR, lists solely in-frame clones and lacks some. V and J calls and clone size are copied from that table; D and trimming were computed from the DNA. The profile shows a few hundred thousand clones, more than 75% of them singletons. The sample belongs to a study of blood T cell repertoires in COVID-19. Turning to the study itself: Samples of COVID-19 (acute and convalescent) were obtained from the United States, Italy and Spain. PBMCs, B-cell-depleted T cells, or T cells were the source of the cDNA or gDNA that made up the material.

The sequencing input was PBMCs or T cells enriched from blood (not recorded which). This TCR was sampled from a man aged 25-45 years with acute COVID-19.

CDR3 nucleotide sequence: TGCGCCAGCACAGATTTCTATAATTCACCCCTCCACTTT. Amino acids: CASTDFYNSPLHF. The chain uses TRBV10-2 and TRBJ1-6; D is unclear. The CDR3 is 13 residues long. Germline CDR1 WSHSY, CDR2 SAAADI. With 7 bases removed from V and 3 bases from J, the gap between germline ends came to 7 bases.